The rows below give T cell receptor beta chains drawn from one sample of a study of cytomegalovirus exposure and HLA in healthy donors. Libraries were prepared by immunoSEQ multiplex PCR; TCRdb keeps only in-frame clonotypes and omits some of them. The sample lists 170,000 or so clones, 77% seen once, with 1.6% in the top ten. Sequenced input: PBMCs. Receptors originate from a woman in her twenties or thirties in good health and CMV-seronegative. Each CDR3 is given with its conserved first and last residue. A D gene is named only where the DNA matches it firmly. Clone size, where shown, is once, few, many, or a class for clones that have expanded.

>TRBJ1-1|-|15|TRBV27|-
TGTGCCAGCAGTTTACTCGGACAGACATTTATTGAAGCTTTCTTT
CASSLLGQTFIEAFF
>TRBJ2-7|-|13|TRBV19|-
TGTGCCAGTAGTGTTAGGGAGCACTACGAGCAGTACTTC
CASSVREHYEQYF
>TRBJ1-2|-|13|TRBV6-4|-
TGTGCCAGCAGTCACGGCCGGGCGGGTGGCTACACCTTC
CASSHGRAGGYTF
>TRBJ2-7|TRBD2|16|TRBV14|-
TGTGCCAGCAGCCAAGATCTGACTAGCGCTTCCTACGAGCAGTACTTC
CASSQDLTSASYEQYF
>TRBJ2-7|TRBD1|15|TRBV27|-
TGTGCCAGCAGTTTATCGGGGACAGGGGCCTACGAGCAGTACTTC
CASSLSGTGAYEQYF
>TRBJ1-1|TRBD1|15|TRBV7-9|-
TGTGCCAGCAGCCCACAGGGGGCCGTTAACACTGAAGCTTTCTTT
CASSPQGAVNTEAFF
>TRBJ2-1|TRBD2|14|TRBV28|once
TGTGCCAGCAGTTTACTAGCGGGAGTTAATGAGCAGTTCTTC
CASSLLAGVNEQFF
>TRBJ1-1|-|13|TRBV19|-
TGTGCCAGTAGTGCTGGCAGGGGTCATTATGCTTTCTTT
CASSAGRGHYAFF
>TRBJ1-2|-|12|TRBV2|once
TGTGCCAGTTCGATTCTACCCTATGGCTACACCTTC
CASSILPYGYTF
>TRBJ2-7|TRBD2|16|TRBV5-1|-
TGCGCCAGCAGCTTTGGGCGGGAGGGGACCTTAGGAGAGCAGTACTTC
CASSFGREGTLGEQYF
>TRBJ2-7|-|14|TRBV2|-
TGTGCCAGCAATTGGGGACAAGCACCGGGCGAGCAGTACTTC
CASNWGQAPGEQYF